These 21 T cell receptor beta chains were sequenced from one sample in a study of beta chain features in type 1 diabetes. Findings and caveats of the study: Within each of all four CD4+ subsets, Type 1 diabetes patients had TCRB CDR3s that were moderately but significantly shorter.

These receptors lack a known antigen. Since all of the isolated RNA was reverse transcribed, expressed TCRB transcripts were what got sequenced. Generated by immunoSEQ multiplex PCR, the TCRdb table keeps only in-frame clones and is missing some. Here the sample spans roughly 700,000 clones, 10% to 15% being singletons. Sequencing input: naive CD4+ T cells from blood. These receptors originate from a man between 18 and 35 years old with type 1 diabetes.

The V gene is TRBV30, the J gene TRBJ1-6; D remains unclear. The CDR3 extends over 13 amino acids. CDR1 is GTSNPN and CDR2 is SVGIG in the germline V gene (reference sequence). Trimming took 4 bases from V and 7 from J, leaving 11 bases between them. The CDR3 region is CAWKVLSNSPLHF. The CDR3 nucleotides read TGTGCCTGGAAGGTGTTAAGCAATTCACCCCTCCACTTT.

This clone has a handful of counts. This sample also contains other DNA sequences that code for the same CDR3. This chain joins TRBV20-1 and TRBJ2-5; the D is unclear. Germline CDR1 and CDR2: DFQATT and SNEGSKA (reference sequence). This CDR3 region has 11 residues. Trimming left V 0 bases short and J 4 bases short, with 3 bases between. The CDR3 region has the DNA TGCAGTGCTAGAGAGGGAGAGACCCAGTACTTC. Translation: CSAREGETQYF.

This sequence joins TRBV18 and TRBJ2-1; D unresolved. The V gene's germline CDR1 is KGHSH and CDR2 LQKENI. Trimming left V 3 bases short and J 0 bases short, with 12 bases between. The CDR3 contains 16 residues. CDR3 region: CASSPPGPSSYNEQFF. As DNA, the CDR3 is TGTGCCAGCTCACCCCCCGGCCCGAGCTCCTACAATGAGCAGTTCTTC.

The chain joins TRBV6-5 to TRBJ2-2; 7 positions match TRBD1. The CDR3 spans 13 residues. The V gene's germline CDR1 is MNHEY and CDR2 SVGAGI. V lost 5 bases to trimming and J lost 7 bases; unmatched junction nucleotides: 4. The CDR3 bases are TGTGCCAGCAGTGAACAGGGGTTCGGGGAGCTGTTTTTT. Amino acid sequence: CASSEQGFGELFF.

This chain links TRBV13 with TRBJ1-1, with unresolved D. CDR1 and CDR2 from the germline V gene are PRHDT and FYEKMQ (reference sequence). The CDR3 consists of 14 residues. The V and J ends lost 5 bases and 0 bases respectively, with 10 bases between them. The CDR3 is CASSQGPLNTEAFF. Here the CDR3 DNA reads TGTGCCAGCAGCCAAGGACCTTTGAACACTGAAGCTTTCTTT.

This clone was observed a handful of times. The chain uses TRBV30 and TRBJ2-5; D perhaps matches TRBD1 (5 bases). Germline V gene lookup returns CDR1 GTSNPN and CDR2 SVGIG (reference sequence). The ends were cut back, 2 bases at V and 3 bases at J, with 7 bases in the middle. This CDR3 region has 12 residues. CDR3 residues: CAWSPREETQYF. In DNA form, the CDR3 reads TGTGCCTGGAGTCCCAGGGAAGAGACCCAGTACTTC.

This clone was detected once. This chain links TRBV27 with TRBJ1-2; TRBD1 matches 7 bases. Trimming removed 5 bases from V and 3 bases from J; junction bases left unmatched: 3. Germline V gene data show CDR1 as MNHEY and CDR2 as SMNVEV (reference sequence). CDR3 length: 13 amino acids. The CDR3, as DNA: TGTGCCAGCAGTCCAACAGGGGACTATGGCTACACCTTC. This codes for CASSPTGDYGYTF.

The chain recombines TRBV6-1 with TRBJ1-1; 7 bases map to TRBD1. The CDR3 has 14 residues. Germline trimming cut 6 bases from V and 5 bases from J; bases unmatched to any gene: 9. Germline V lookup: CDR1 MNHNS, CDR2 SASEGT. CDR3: CASRGTAWGTEAFF. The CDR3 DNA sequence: TGTGCCAGCAGAGGGACAGCTTGGGGGACTGAAGCTTTCTTT.

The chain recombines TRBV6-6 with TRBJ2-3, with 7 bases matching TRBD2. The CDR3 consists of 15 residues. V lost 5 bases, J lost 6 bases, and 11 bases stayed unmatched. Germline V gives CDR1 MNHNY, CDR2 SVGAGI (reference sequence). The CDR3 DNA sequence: TGTGCCAGCAGTACAATAGCGGGTCCAGTGGATACGCAGTATTTT. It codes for CASSTIAGPVDTQYF.

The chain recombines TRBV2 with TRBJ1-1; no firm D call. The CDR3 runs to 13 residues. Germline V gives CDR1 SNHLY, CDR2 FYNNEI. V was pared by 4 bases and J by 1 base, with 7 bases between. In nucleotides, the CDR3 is TGTGCCAGCAGTGTCCAGTGGAACACTGAAGCTTTCTTT. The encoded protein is CASSVQWNTEAFF.

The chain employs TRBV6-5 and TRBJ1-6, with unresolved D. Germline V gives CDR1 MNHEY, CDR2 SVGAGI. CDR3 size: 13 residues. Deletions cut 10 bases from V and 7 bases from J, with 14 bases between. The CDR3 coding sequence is TGTGCCACCGGGCGATCCCGCAATTCACCCCTCCACTTT. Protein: CATGRSRNSPLHF.

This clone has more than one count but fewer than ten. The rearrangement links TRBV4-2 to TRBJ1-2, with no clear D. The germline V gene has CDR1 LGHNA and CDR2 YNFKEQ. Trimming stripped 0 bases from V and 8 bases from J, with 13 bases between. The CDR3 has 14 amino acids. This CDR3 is CASSQDLRAGGYTF. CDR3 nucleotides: TGTGCCAGCAGCCAAGATCTTCGGGCTGGCGGCTACACCTTC.

The CDR3 here is CASSLLKGYYNEQFF. For the CDR3, the DNA is TGTGCCAGCAGCTTACTTAAGGGCTACTACAATGAGCAGTTCTTC. The genes are TRBV7-9 and TRBJ2-1; no definite D call. V dropped 2 bases and J dropped 3 bases, with 11 bases sitting between them. From germline, CDR1 is SEHNR and CDR2 FQNEAQ (reference sequence). CDR3 length equals 15 residues.

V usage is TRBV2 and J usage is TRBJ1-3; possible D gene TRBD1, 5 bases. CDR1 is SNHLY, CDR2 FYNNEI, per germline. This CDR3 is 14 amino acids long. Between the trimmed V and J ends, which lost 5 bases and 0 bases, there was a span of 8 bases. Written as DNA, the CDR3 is TGTGCCAGCAGTACAGGTGGCTCTGGAAACACCATATATTTT. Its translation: CASSTGGSGNTIYF.

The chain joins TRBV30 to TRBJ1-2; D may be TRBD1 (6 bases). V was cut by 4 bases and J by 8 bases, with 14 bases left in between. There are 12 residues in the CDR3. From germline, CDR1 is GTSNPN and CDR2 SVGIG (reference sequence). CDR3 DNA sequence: TGTGCCTGGAAATTGTCAGGGGAAGGCTACACCTTC. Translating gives CAWKLSGEGYTF.

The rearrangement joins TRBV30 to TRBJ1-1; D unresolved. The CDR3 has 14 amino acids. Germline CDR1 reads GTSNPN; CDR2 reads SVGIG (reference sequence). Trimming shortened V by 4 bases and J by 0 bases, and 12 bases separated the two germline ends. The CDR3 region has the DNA TGTGCCTGGAATCCCGGCCATCTGAACACTGAAGCTTTCTTT. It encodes CAWNPGHLNTEAFF.

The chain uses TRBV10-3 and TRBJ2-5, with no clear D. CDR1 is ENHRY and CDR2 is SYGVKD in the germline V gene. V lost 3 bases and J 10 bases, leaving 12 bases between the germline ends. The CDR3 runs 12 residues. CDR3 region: CAISDSGWLQYF. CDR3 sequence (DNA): TGTGCCATCAGTGATTCGGGCTGGCTCCAGTACTTC.

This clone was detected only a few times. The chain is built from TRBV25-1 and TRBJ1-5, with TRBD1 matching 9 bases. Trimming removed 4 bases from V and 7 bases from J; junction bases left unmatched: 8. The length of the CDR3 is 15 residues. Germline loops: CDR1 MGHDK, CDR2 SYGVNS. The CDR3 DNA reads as TGTGCCAGCAGTGGCTCCGGGACAGGGCCCCAGCCCCAGCATTTT. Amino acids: CASSGSGTGPQPQHF.

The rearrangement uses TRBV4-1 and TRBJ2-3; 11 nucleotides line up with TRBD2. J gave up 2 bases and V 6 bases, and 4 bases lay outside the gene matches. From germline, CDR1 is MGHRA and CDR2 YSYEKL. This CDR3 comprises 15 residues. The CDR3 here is CASRLAGGITDTQYF. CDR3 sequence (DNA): TGCGCCAGCAGGCTAGCGGGGGGTATCACAGATACGCAGTATTTT.

CDR3 nucleotides: TGTGCCAGCAGCTTATTTCTACAAGCGAACACCGGGGAGCTGTTTTTT. Its translation: CASSLFLQANTGELFF. The rearrangement joins TRBV7-6 to TRBJ2-2; no clear D. The CDR3 runs 16 residues. V was pared by 2 bases and J by 0 bases, with 10 bases between. CDR1 and CDR2 (germline): SGHVS, FNYEAQ.

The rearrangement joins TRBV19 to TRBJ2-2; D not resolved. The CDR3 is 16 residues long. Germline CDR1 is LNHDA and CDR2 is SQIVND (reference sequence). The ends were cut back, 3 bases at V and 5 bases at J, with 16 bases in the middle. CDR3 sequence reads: CASSIGFLVGTGELFF. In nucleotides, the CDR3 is TGTGCCAGTAGTATCGGGTTTCTAGTAGGGACCGGGGAGCTGTTTTTT.